One sample yielded the 25 T cell receptor beta chains listed below, sequenced in a study of blood T cell repertoires in COVID-19. The table came from immunoSEQ multiplex PCR; TCRdb's copy has only in-frame clones and leaves some out. The sample consists of some 130,000 clones, 81% of them appearing once. Material for sequencing was peripheral blood. Source of these receptors: a woman aged 55-69 years with active or convalescent COVID-19.

The chain links TRBV11-2 to TRBJ1-2, with 12 bases that match TRBD1. After removal of 5 bases from V and 8 bases from J, the junction contained 3 bases not matched to a gene. Germline V gene data show CDR1 as SGHAT and CDR2 as FQNNGV. CDR3 size: 13 residues. The CDR3 sequence: CASSMGQGAGYTF. For the CDR3, the DNA is TGTGCCAGCAGCATGGGACAGGGGGCCGGCTACACCTTC.

On this clone itself: Other DNA sequences in the sample encode the same CDR3. V gene TRBV11-2 combines with J gene TRBJ1-2; D perhaps matches TRBD1 (5 bases). The germline V gene encodes CDR1 SGHAT and CDR2 FQNNGV. V was shortened by 5 bases and J by 8 bases, with 9 bases between the two germline ends. The CDR3 length is 11 residues. CDR3: CASSPGYGYTF. The CDR3 region has the DNA TGTGCCAGCAGCCCAGGGTACGGCTACACCTTC.

V gene TRBV9 combines with J gene TRBJ1-1; 8 positions match TRBD1. With 3 bases clipped from V and 0 bases from J, the junction kept 10 bases outside the gene matches. This CDR3 is built from 17 residues. Germline V gives CDR1 SGDLS, CDR2 YYNGEE. The CDR3 protein is CASSARGQDYMNTEAFF. The CDR3 DNA sequence: TGTGCCAGCAGCGCCCGGGGACAGGATTACATGAACACTGAAGCTTTCTTT.

This clone was counted a few times. The chain has TRBV29-1 and TRBJ2-7, with 9 bases that match TRBD2. CDR1 is SQVTM, CDR2 ANQGSEA, per germline. This CDR3 is 13 amino acids long. V dropped 6 bases and J dropped 7; count of bases not matched to a gene: 10. Here the CDR3 DNA reads TGCAGCGTCTGGGCGGGAGGGAGCGGTGAGCAGTACTTC. This codes for CSVWAGGSGEQYF.

V usage is TRBV2 and J usage is TRBJ1-5; 7 bases align to TRBD1. The CDR3 extends over 14 amino acids. V was clipped by 8 bases and J by 7 bases; unmatched bases: 11. CDR1 and CDR2 (germline): SNHLY, FYNNEI. CDR3 in DNA: TGTGCCAGCCGGGACGACAGGGTCGCACAGCCCCAGCATTTT. This codes for CASRDDRVAQPQHF.

This clone was seen more than once but under ten times. The chain couples TRBV27 to TRBJ1-1, with 7 bases lining up with TRBD1. CDR3 length: 15 residues. Unmatched junction bases numbered 16, after V lost 4 bases and J lost 11 bases. Per germline, CDR1 MNHEY and CDR2 SMNVEV (reference sequence). In DNA form, the CDR3 reads TGTGCCAGCAGTTCCGGAGAGCCTAACAGGGGAGGCGCTTTCTTT. Its translation: CASSSGEPNRGGAFF.

V is TRBV28 and J is TRBJ1-4; 9 nucleotides line up with TRBD1. The germline CDR1 and CDR2 sequences are MDHEN and SYDVKM. This CDR3 is 15 amino acids long. With V trimmed by 2 bases and J by 8 bases, 6 bases remained unmatched. CDR3 in DNA: TGTGCCAGCAGTTTAGTCGGGACAGGGCCCGAAAAACTGTTTTTT. It translates to CASSLVGTGPEKLFF.

The chain uses TRBV27 and TRBJ2-1, with 8 bases identical to TRBD1. The CDR3 spans 13 residues. J lost 9 bases, V lost 2 bases, and 3 bases had no gene match. Germline values: CDR1 MNHEY, CDR2 SMNVEV (reference sequence). The DNA for the CDR3 is TGTGCCAGCAGTTTACAGGGGGCCGGTGAGCAGTTCTTC. Translating gives CASSLQGAGEQFF.

This clone was counted a few times. The J gene is TRBJ1-1, the V gene TRBV28; the D gene is possibly TRBD1 (5 bases). This CDR3 comprises 14 residues. V lost 2 bases and J lost 4, with 11 bases in between. CDR1 and CDR2 (germline): MDHEN, SYDVKM. The CDR3: CASSLTGGGTEAFF. The CDR3 nucleotides read TGTGCCAGCAGTTTAACTGGGGGAGGCACTGAAGCTTTCTTT.

The chain links TRBV4-3 to TRBJ2-7, with 11 bases fitting TRBD2. Trimming cost V 3 bases and J 6 bases; bases outside gene matches: 4. This CDR3 has 14 amino acids. Germline assignment: CDR1 LGHNA and CDR2 YSLEER. The CDR3 spells CASSQTSGIGEQYF. In DNA, the CDR3 is TGCGCCAGCAGCCAGACTAGCGGGATAGGCGAGCAGTACTTC.

The V call is TRBV4-1, the J call TRBJ2-5; D not resolved. CDR1 is MGHRA, CDR2 YSYEKL, per germline. V shed 8 bases and J shed 4 bases, with 14 bases lying between them. The CDR3 totals 13 residues. CDR3 residues: CASAGPTRETQYF. The DNA of the CDR3 is TGCGCCAGCGCCGGCCCGACTCGAGAGACCCAGTACTTC.

The chain has TRBV14 and TRBJ2-1; D is perhaps TRBD2 (6 bases). Trimming took off 0 bases at V and 4 bases at J, with 13 bases between the two ends. The CDR3 is made up of 16 amino acids. Looked up from germline, CDR1 is SGHDN and CDR2 is FVKESK. DNA of the CDR3: TGTGCCAGCAGCCAAGATACCGGGGGTTATTACAATGAGCAGTTCTTC. Protein product: CASSQDTGGYYNEQFF.

The genes are TRBV5-6 and TRBJ2-7; 8 positions match TRBD2. With V trimmed by 6 bases and J by 1 base, 9 bases remained unmatched. From germline, CDR1 is SGHDT and CDR2 YYEEEE. The CDR3 is 15 amino acids. For the CDR3, the DNA is TGTGCCAGCATCTTTAGCGGGACTTTATCCTACGAGCAGTACTTC. This codes for CASIFSGTLSYEQYF.

The CDR3 is CSVPSSDTQYF. The DNA for the CDR3 is TGCAGCGTTCCGTCCTCAGATACGCAGTATTTT. The chain has TRBV29-1 and TRBJ2-3; the D is unclear. CDR1 SQVTM and CDR2 ANQGSEA come from the germline V gene. Trimming pared 5 bases from V and 4 bases from J, leaving 7 bases between. The CDR3 has 11 residues.

This clone was seen only a few times. This rearrangement joins TRBV9 to TRBJ1-6; 7 nucleotides line up with TRBD1. This CDR3 comprises 15 residues. J was trimmed by 9 bases and V by 4 bases; bases with no gene match: 10. Looked up from germline, CDR1 is SGDLS and CDR2 is YYNGEE. In DNA, the CDR3 is TGTGCCAGCAGCTTAGGGACAGCGACAACTTCACCCCTCCACTTT. Translating gives CASSLGTATTSPLHF.

The chain links TRBV6-6 to TRBJ1-5, with TRBD1 matching over 7 bases. The CDR3 length is 15 residues. Germline V CDR1 and CDR2: MNHNY, SVGAGI (reference sequence). V shed 1 base, J shed 2 bases, and the junction held 2 bases outside the gene matches. DNA of the CDR3: TGTGCCAGCAGTTACTTTGGGACAGGCAATCAGCCCCAGCATTTT. Translating gives CASSYFGTGNQPQHF.

This chain connects TRBV11-3 to TRBJ2-7; the match to TRBD1 covers 10 bases. Trimming took 4 bases from V and 4 from J; bases not matched to a gene: 7. The CDR3 sequence is 15 residues long. Germline lookup yields CDR1 SGHNT and CDR2 YENEEA. CDR3 protein: CASSWSRDRGYEQYF. The CDR3, as DNA: TGTGCCAGCAGCTGGTCCCGGGACAGGGGATACGAGCAGTACTTC.

This sequence joins TRBV7-9 and TRBJ1-2; TRBD1 is a possible D gene (6 bases). The germline V gene has CDR1 SEHNR and CDR2 FQNEAQ (reference sequence). The CDR3 consists of 15 residues. Trimming removed 4 bases from V and 7 bases from J, with 19 bases in between. CDR3 coding DNA: TGTGCCAGCAGCTCCCCTGTTGGGGGCAGCGGTGGCTACACCTTC. Its translation: CASSSPVGGSGGYTF.

The chain joins TRBV5-6 to TRBJ2-7; D might be TRBD1 (6 bases). V was trimmed by 1 base and J by 6 bases, leaving 17 bases between them. The CDR3 sequence is 15 residues long. Per the germline V gene, CDR1 is SGHDT and CDR2 is YYEEEE. The CDR3 protein is CASSLSQGTAGEQYV. CDR3 nucleotides: TGTGCCAGCAGCTTGTCCCAGGGGACCGCGGGCGAGCAGTACGTC.

Note on this clone: Other DNA sequences in this sample translate to the same CDR3. J is TRBJ2-7 and V is TRBV6-5, with TRBD2 matching over 11 bases. Germline V lookup: CDR1 MNHEY, CDR2 SVGAGI. The CDR3 covers 13 residues. V trimming: 6 bases; J trimming: 9 bases; junction bases outside the gene matches: 7. CDR3 protein: CASSQGTSGRQYF. In DNA form, the CDR3 reads TGTGCCAGCAGCCAGGGGACTAGCGGTCGGCAGTACTTC.

The rearrangement links TRBV2 to TRBJ2-7; 8 positions match TRBD1. Germline CDR1 SNHLY, CDR2 FYNNEI. V trimming: 6 bases; J trimming: 5 bases; junction bases outside the gene matches: 9. The CDR3 length is 14 residues. CDR3 loop: CASRGQASFDEQYF. The CDR3 DNA follows: TGTGCCAGCAGGGGACAGGCCTCTTTCGACGAGCAGTACTTC.

The chain employs TRBV9 and TRBJ1-1; D might be TRBD1 (5 bases). Germline-derived CDR1 and CDR2 are SGDLS and YYNGEE. The V gene lost 3 bases and the J gene lost 5 bases, with 14 bases spanning the gap. The CDR3 is 14 amino acids. CDR3 region: CASSATGVRTEAFF. DNA for the CDR3: TGTGCCAGCAGCGCCACAGGTGTGAGGACTGAAGCTTTCTTT.

The chain combines TRBV19 with TRBJ2-5; D gene ambiguous. The V gene's germline CDR1 is LNHDA and CDR2 SQIVND (reference sequence). The CDR3 totals 13 residues. Trimming removed 5 bases at V and 1 base at J, with 8 bases between. The CDR3: CASSPRLQETQYF. The DNA of the CDR3 is TGTGCCAGTAGTCCACGACTCCAAGAGACCCAGTACTTC.

This chain connects TRBV5-1 to TRBJ1-1, with D tentatively TRBD1 (5 bases). The V and J ends lost 4 bases and 1 base respectively, with 20 bases between them. There are 17 residues in the CDR3. Looked up from germline, CDR1 is SGHRS and CDR2 is YFSETQ. CDR3 sequence reads: CASSAILPVTANTEAFF. The CDR3 bases are TGCGCCAGCAGCGCTATACTACCGGTGACAGCGAACACTGAAGCTTTCTTT.

This chain joins TRBV4-1 and TRBJ2-5; 10 bases line up with TRBD2. There are 17 residues in the CDR3. CDR1 is MGHRA, CDR2 YSYEKL, per germline. V dropped 0 bases and J dropped 4; count of bases not matched to a gene: 8. CDR3 nucleotide sequence: TGCGCCAGCAGCCAAGAAGGAGCGGGGGGGCGGGTAGAGACCCAGTACTTC. Translation: CASSQEGAGGRVETQYF.